What follows is one TCR beta chain and its context. Its matching antigen is unknown. This same CDR3 is encoded by further DNA sequences in the sample. DNA at around 190 ng, roughly 27,000 T cell genomes, went into sorted-subset replicate PCRs. Profiled with immunoSEQ multiplex PCR; TCRdb holds only in-frame clones, not every one. The data show about 2.4 million clones, with over 85% seen just once and roughly 0.36% held by the top ten. This specimen belongs to a study of shared clonotypes between healthy human individuals. Study as a whole: Used for every donor were three CD4 naive, three CD4 memory, two CD8 naive and one CD8 memory plate.

General study results and limits: Among the subsets, naive ones generally showed larger estimated richness than memory ones.

The sequence was collected from a man younger than 35 in good health. Some clones in this sample may be carry-over from other donors' samples. The source material was naive CD4+ T cells from PBMCs. Subset reported: CD45RA+ positively selected.

The CDR3, as DNA: TGTGCCAGCAGCTACCGGGACAGGGGCACCTACGAGCAGTACTTC. Its translation is CASSYRDRGTYEQYF. V gene TRBV6-5 combines with J gene TRBJ2-7; the match to TRBD1 covers 10 bases. This CDR3 has 15 amino acids. Trimming cost V 6 bases and J 2 bases; bases outside gene matches: 7. Germline CDR1 and CDR2: MNHEY and SVGAGI.